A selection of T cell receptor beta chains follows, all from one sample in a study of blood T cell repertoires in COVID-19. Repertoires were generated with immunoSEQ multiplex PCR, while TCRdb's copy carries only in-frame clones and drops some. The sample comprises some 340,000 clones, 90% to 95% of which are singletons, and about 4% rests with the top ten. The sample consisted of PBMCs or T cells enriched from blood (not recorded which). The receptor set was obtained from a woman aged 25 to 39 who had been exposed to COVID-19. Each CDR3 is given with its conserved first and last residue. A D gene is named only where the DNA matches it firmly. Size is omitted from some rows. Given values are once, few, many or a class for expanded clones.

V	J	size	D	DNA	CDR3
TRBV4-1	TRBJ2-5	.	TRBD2	TGCGCCAGCAGCCAAGGGCGGGGGGGCCAGGAAGAGACCCAGTACTTC	CASSQGRGGQEETQYF
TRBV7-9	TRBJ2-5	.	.	TGTGCCAGCAGCTTAGTTGCGGCTCAAGAGACCCAGTACTTC	CASSLVAAQETQYF
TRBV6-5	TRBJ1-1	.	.	TGTGCCAGCACCCGGGGGGGGAACACTGAAGCTTTCTTT	CASTRGGNTEAFF
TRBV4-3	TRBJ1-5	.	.	TGCGCCAGCAGCCAAGATTTGGGGGGGCGTCAGCCCCAGCATTTT	CASSQDLGGRQPQHF
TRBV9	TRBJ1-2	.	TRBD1	TGTGCCAGCAGCCCCGGGACAGGGGCAGAGAAATATGGCTACACCTTC	CASSPGTGAEKYGYTF
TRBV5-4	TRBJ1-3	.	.	TGTGCCAGCAGCAGTACAGGGTACTCTGGAAACACCATATATTTT	CASSSTGYSGNTIYF
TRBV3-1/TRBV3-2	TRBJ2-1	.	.	TGTGCCAGCAGCCAAGGAGGAGACAGCAACTACAATGAGCAGTTCTTC	CASSQGGDSNYNEQFF
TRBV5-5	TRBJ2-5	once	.	TGTGCCAGCAGCGCGGGGGACAGGAGACTCCAAGAGACCCAGTACTTC	CASSAGDRRLQETQYF
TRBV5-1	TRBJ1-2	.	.	TGCGCCAGCAGCCCCGGAGGGCGGGTTGGGCCTTACTATGGCTACACCTTC	CASSPGGRVGPYYGYTF
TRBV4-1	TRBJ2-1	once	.	TGCGCCAGCAGCCAAGATTACGGGACATTTTACAATGAGCAGTTCTTC	CASSQDYGTFYNEQFF
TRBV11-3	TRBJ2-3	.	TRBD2	TGTGCCAGCAGCATCGCTAGCGGTACGCAGTATTTT	CASSIASGTQYF
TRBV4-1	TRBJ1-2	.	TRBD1	TGCGCCAGCAGCCAACCGGGACAGGGGGTCAGCTATGGCTACACCTTC	CASSQPGQGVSYGYTF
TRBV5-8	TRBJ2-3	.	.	TGTGCCAGCAGCTTGGCCGTTGGGGCTAGCACAGATACGCAGTATTTT	CASSLAVGASTDTQYF
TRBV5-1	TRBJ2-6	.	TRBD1	TGCGCCAGCAGCTTGGGGGGAACAGGGGCTGGGGCCAACGTCCTGACTTTC	CASSLGGTGAGANVLTF
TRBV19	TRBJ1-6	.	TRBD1	TGTGCCAGTAGTACCGGGACAGTTAATTCACCCCTCCACTTT	CASSTGTVNSPLHF
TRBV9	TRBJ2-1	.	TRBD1	TGTGCCAGCAGCGTACGGGGACAGAGCTCCTACAATGAGCAGTTCTTC	CASSVRGQSSYNEQFF
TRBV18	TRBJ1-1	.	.	TGTGCCAGCTCACCTCAGTCCATTGAGGTCACTGAAGCTTTCTTT	CASSPQSIEVTEAFF
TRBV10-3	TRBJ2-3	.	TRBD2	TGTGCCATCAGTGAACTAGCGGGGGCCCCGGGAGATACGCAGTATTTT	CAISELAGAPGDTQYF
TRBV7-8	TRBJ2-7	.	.	TGTGCCAGCAGCTTAATTGCAGGGACTTACTACGAGCAGTACTTC	CASSLIAGTYYEQYF
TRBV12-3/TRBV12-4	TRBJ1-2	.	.	TGTGCCAGCAGTTCCCCGGGGGAAAGGGGCTACACCTTC	CASSSPGERGYTF
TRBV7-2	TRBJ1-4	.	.	TGTGCCAGCAGCTTAGAAGGGGCAGGGGCTCGTGAAAAACTGTTTTTT	CASSLEGAGAREKLFF
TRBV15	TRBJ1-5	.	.	TGTGCCACCAGCATAATAAATAGCAATCAGCCCCAGCATTTT	CATSIINSNQPQHF
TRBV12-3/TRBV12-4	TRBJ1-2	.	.	TGTGCCAGCAGGGGGGAGGTACAGTATGGCTACACCTTC	CASRGEVQYGYTF
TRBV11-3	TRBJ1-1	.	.	TGTGCCAGCAGCTTAGTTTTCCCTTCGAGAGGTGGAGCTTTCTTT	CASSLVFPSRGGAFF
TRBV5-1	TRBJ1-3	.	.	TGCGCCAGCAGCTTGGGACAGGTTGACTCTGGAAACACCATATATTTT	CASSLGQVDSGNTIYF
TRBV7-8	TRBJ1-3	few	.	TGTGCCAGCAGCTTAGGTCTAGCGGGGACTGGAAACACCATATATTTT	CASSLGLAGTGNTIYF